This passage covers 19 T cell receptor beta chains from one sample sequenced in a study of response to subunit inactivated influenza vaccine. MiXCR, applied by TCRdb to the RT-PCR reads, yields one record per CDR3 protein. The table lists some 480,000 distinct CDR3 sequences, around 9.9% of them singletons. The material sequenced was PBMCs from blood, taken roughly 48 days after vaccination. Receptors originate from a man in his fifties or sixties who received an inactivated influenza vaccine.

This chain joins TRBV27 and TRBJ2-7, with a possible D match to TRBD1 (6 bases). Germline V gene lookup returns CDR1 MNHEY and CDR2 SMNVEV (reference sequence). The CDR3 is made up of 13 amino acids. V was trimmed by 9 bases and J by 0 bases, leaving 12 bases between them. This CDR3 reads CARTDSSSYEQYF. In DNA, the CDR3 is TGTGCCAGGACGGACAGTAGCTCCTACGAGCAGTACTTC.

This clonotype appeared many times. This chain links TRBV2 with TRBJ2-5; D gene unclear. V was trimmed by 2 bases and J by 4 bases, leaving 11 bases between them. Germline V gene sequence: CDR1 SNHLY, CDR2 FYNNEI. CDR3 length: 14 residues. The CDR3 is CASSEYLGGETQYF. In nucleotides, the CDR3 is TGTGCCAGCAGTGAATATTTGGGTGGAGAGACCCAGTACTTC.

This clonotype was detected only a few times. J is TRBJ1-3 and V is TRBV7-9; D gene unclear. V was clipped by 8 bases and J by 6 bases, with 14 bases between them. CDR1 is SEHNR, CDR2 FQNEAQ, per germline (reference sequence). This CDR3 has 13 amino acids. The CDR3 reads CASHNTGVNTIYF. CDR3 in DNA: TGTGCCAGCCACAATACCGGGGTAAACACCATATATTTT.

This chain joins TRBV27 and TRBJ2-5; D is undetermined. Between the trimmed V and J ends, which lost 5 bases and 5 bases, there was a span of 15 bases. The CDR3 covers 14 residues. Germline V CDR1 and CDR2: MNHEY, SMNVEV (reference sequence). CDR3 coding DNA: TGTGCCAGCAGTCCGCTACAAGGGTGGGAGACCCAGTACTTC. Translated, it gives CASSPLQGWETQYF.

The CDR3 loop reads CASSEVTGTNQFLSSYNEQFF. In nucleotides, the CDR3 is TGTGCCAGCAGTGAAGTTACCGGGACTAACCAATTCCTGAGCTCCTACAATGAGCAGTTCTTC. The chain joins TRBV2 to TRBJ2-1; 7 bases align to TRBD2. Unmatched junction bases numbered 18, after V lost 1 base and J lost 0 bases. The germline V gene has CDR1 SNHLY and CDR2 FYNNEI. CDR3 length: 21 residues. Complete variable domain (other parts from reference TRBV2 and TRBJ2-1): EPEVTQTPSHQVTQMGQEVILRCVPISNHLYFYWYRQILGQKVEFLVSFYNNEISEKSEIFDDQFSVERPDGSNFTLKIRSTKLEDSAMYFCASSEVTGTNQFLSSYNEQFFGPGTRLTVL.

In its sample, this clonotype was seen many times. This chain joins TRBV9 and TRBJ1-4; 8 bases line up with TRBD1. V lost 3 bases, J lost 5 bases, and 9 bases stayed unmatched. The CDR3 runs to 16 residues. The germline gives CDR1 SGDLS, CDR2 YYNGEE. This CDR3 is CASSAGARGRNEKLFF. CDR3 nucleotide sequence: TGTGCCAGCAGCGCCGGGGCCAGGGGGCGGAATGAAAAACTGTTTTTT.

CDR3 in amino acids: CASTGGQSQPQHF. The CDR3 nucleotides are TGTGCCAGCACCGGGGGGCAGAGTCAGCCCCAGCATTTT. This rearrangement joins TRBV12-3 or TRBV12-4 to TRBJ1-5; D possibly corresponds to TRBD1 (6 bases). V lost 7 bases and J 6 bases, leaving 13 bases between the germline ends. The CDR3 totals 13 residues.

This clonotype has just a few counts. The V and J genes are TRBV20-1 and TRBJ2-7; maybe TRBD1 (6 bases). V gave up 5 bases and J gave up 6 bases, with 11 bases separating them. CDR1 and CDR2 from the germline V gene are DFQATT and SNEGSKA (reference sequence). This CDR3 has 11 residues. The CDR3: CSASQGREQYF. In DNA, the CDR3 is TGCAGTGCTTCACAGGGACGCGAGCAGTACTTC.

This clonotype was observed a handful of times. The chain joins TRBV3-1 to TRBJ2-1; no firm D call. Germline V lookup: CDR1 LGHDT, CDR2 YNNKEL (reference sequence). V lost 1 base and J 6 bases, leaving 13 bases between the germline ends. There are 15 residues in the CDR3. The CDR3 DNA sequence: TGTGCCAGCAGCCAAGCGGGCCCGGGTGGCAATGAGCAGTTCTTC. Amino acids: CASSQAGPGGNEQFF.

This chain links TRBV28 with TRBJ2-4; unclear D gene. CDR1 MDHEN and CDR2 SYDVKM come from the germline V gene. The CDR3 spans 14 residues. The V end lost 4 bases, the J end lost 6 bases, and 13 bases lay between the germline ends. CDR3 sequence: CASSSEVGSNIQYF. The CDR3 DNA sequence: TGTGCCAGCAGTTCCGAGGTGGGGTCAAACATTCAGTACTTC.

The genes are TRBV11-2 and TRBJ2-2; no definite D call. The ends were cut back, 5 bases at V and 0 bases at J, with 13 bases in the middle. Germline assignment: CDR1 SGHAT and CDR2 FQNNGV. This CDR3 has 16 residues. The CDR3 sequence is CASSPGLATNTGELFF. As DNA, the CDR3 is TGTGCCAGCAGCCCCGGGTTGGCCACGAACACCGGGGAGCTGTTTTTT. The entire variable domain, with the rest obtained from reference TRBV11-2 and TRBJ2-2, is as follows: EAGVAQSPRYKIIEKRQSVAFWCNPISGHATLYWYQQILGQGPKLLIQFQNNGVVDDSQLPKDRFSAERLKGVDSTLKIQPAKLEDSAVYLCASSPGLATNTGELFFGEGSRLTVL.

This clonotype was recorded at least ten times. The V call is TRBV7-9, the J call TRBJ2-7; D unclear. V lost 4 bases and J lost 5, with 12 bases in between. This CDR3 has 13 amino acids. Per germline, CDR1 SEHNR and CDR2 FQNEAQ (reference sequence). CDR3 loop: CASSSASRHEQYF. The CDR3 DNA is TGTGCCAGCAGCTCCGCATCTCGGCACGAGCAGTACTTC. The full variable domain, in which reference TRBV7-9 and TRBJ2-7 provide the parts outside the CDR3, is DTGVSQNPRHKITKRGQNVTFRCDPISEHNRLYWYRQTLGQGPEFLTYFQNEAQLEKSRLLSDRFSAERPKGSFSTLEIQRTEQGDSAMYLCASSSASRHEQYFGPGTRLTVT.

This clonotype was picked up many times. The chain has TRBV6-2 or TRBV6-3 and TRBJ1-2; no clear D. The CDR3 is made up of 14 amino acids. Germline V gives CDR1 MNHEY, CDR2 SVGEGT. V dropped 0 bases and J dropped 7 bases, with 12 bases sitting between them. The CDR3 DNA sequence: TGTGCCAGCAGTTACTCGAGTATCTTTCCTGGCTACACCTTC. This translates into CASSYSSIFPGYTF.

CDR3 sequence reads: CASNQDRAAEAFF. The CDR3 DNA reads as TGTGCCAGCAATCAGGACAGGGCGGCTGAAGCTTTCTTT. The gene calls are TRBV12-3 or TRBV12-4 and TRBJ1-1, with TRBD1 identical over 8 bases. J lost 6 bases, V lost 7 bases, and 7 bases had no gene match. The CDR3 sequence is 13 residues long.

This clonotype was recorded a few times. The chain combines TRBV20-1 with TRBJ2-7; the D call may be TRBD1 or TRBD2 (6 bases each). This CDR3 has 15 amino acids. V lost 8 bases and J 6 bases, leaving 26 bases between the germline ends. CDR1 is DFQATT and CDR2 is SNEGSKA in the germline V gene (reference sequence). CDR3 DNA: TGCAGTCCAAAAAGGGGGATGGGGGGTGGAAGCGAGCAGTACTTC. This codes for CSPKRGMGGGSEQYF.

This clonotype was observed a few times. The chain carries TRBV12-3 or TRBV12-4 and TRBJ2-7; D not resolved. The CDR3 length is 13 residues. The V end was cut by 2 bases, the J end by 5 bases, with 10 bases between. CDR3 sequence (DNA): TGTGCCAGCAGTTTACTGCAGCTTCACGAGCAGTACTTC. Translating it yields CASSLLQLHEQYF.

The chain combines TRBV6-2 or TRBV6-3 with TRBJ2-1; the match to TRBD2 covers 8 bases. Germline V gene sequence: CDR1 MNHEY, CDR2 SVGEGT. With 6 bases clipped from V and 10 bases from J, the junction kept 23 bases outside the gene matches. The CDR3 consists of 18 residues. CDR3 loop: CASRSPGLGPKLTGEQFF. For the CDR3, the DNA is TGTGCCAGCAGGAGCCCGGGACTAGGCCCAAAGCTAACCGGGGAGCAGTTCTTC.

This clonotype came up a few times. This sequence joins TRBV6-1 and TRBJ2-4; maybe TRBD1 (7 bases). The CDR3 is 15 residues long. The germline V gene has CDR1 MNHNS and CDR2 SASEGT. V was pared by 6 bases and J by 2 bases, with 14 bases between. In DNA form, the CDR3 reads TGTGCCAGCAGAGGCGGGGACAGCCCCAAAAACATTCAGTACTTC. Translating it yields CASRGGDSPKNIQYF.

This rearrangement joins TRBV20-1 to TRBJ2-1; possible D gene TRBD1, 5 bases. This CDR3 spans 13 amino acids. V was clipped by 3 bases and J by 8 bases, with 14 bases between them. CDR1 DFQATT and CDR2 SNEGSKA come from the germline V gene (reference sequence). The CDR3 sequence: CSARLLQGYEQFF. DNA for the CDR3: TGCAGTGCTAGGCTCCTCCAGGGCTATGAGCAGTTCTTC.